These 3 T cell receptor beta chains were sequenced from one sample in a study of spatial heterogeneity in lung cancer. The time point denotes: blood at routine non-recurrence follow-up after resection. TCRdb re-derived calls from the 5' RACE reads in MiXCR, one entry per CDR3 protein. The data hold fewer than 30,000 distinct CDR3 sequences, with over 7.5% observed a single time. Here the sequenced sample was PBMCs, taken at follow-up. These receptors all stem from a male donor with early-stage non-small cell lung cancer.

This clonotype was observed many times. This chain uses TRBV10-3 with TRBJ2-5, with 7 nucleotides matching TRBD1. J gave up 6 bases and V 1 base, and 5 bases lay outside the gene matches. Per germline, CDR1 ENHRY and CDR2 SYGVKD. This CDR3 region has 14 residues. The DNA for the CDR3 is TGTGCCATCAGTGAGTACGACAGGGCGAAGACCCAGTACTTC. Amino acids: CAISEYDRAKTQYF.

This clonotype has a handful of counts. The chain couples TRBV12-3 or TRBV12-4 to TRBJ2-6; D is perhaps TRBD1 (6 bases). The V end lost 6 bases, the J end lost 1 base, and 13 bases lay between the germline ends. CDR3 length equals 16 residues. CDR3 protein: CASRTTGNSGANVLTF. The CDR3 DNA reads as TGTGCCAGCAGAACTACAGGGAATTCTGGGGCCAACGTCCTGACTTTC.

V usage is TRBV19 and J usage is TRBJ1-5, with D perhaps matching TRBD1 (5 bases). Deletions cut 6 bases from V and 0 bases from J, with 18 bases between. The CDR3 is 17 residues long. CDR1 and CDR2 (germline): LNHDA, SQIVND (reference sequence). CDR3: CASSIRDGSYSNQPQHF. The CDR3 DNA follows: TGTGCCAGTAGCATCAGGGATGGGTCCTATAGCAATCAGCCCCAGCATTTT.